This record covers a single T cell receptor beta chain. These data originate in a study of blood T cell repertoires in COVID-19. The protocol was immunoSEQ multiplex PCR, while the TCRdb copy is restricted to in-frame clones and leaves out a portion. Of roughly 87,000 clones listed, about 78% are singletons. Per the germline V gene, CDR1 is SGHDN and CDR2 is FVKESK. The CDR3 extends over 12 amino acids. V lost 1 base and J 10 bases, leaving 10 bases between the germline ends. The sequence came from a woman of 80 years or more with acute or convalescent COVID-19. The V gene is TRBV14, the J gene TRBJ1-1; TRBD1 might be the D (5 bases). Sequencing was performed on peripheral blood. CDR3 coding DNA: TGTGCCAGCAGCCAAGTGGGGCCAAGAGCTTTCTTT. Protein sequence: CASSQVGPRAFF.